The 3 T cell receptor beta chains below were found in one sample sequenced in a study of CD8 T cells in ankylosing spondylitis. Study-wide points: One TCR beta motif, made up of roughly eight highly homologous variants, appeared characteristic of ankylosing spondylitis blood.

Their antigen targets remain unknown. TCRdb reprocessed the 5' RACE reads with MiXCR, giving one entry per CDR3 protein. The repertoire holds approximately 550,000 distinct CDR3 sequences, with approximately 12% as singletons. Material for sequencing was blood, either unsorted or a sorted T cell fraction (not recorded which). Receptor source: a male donor with ankylosing spondylitis.

This clonotype appeared many times. V is TRBV11-2 and J is TRBJ2-1; 15 positions agree with TRBD2. The CDR3 sequence is 18 residues long. V trimming: 5 bases; J trimming: 6 bases; junction bases outside the gene matches: 11. The germline gives CDR1 SGHAT, CDR2 FQNNGV. The chain's CDR3 is CASSPLWTSGRVVNEQFF. The CDR3 nucleotides read TGTGCCAGCAGCCCCCTGTGGACTAGCGGGAGGGTAGTCAATGAGCAGTTCTTC.

The gene calls are TRBV9 and TRBJ2-2; no firm D call. This CDR3 is built from 15 residues. With 0 bases removed from V and 5 bases from J, the gap between germline ends came to 11 bases. Germline-derived CDR1 and CDR2 are SGDLS and YYNGEE. The CDR3 nucleotides read TGTGCCAGCAGCGTAGTTCCAGAGTGGACCGGGGAGCTGTTTTTT. Protein: CASSVVPEWTGELFF.

The chain is built from TRBV5-1 and TRBJ2-3; D unclear. The CDR3 length is 13 residues. V shed 3 bases and J shed 4 bases, with 9 bases lying between them. The V gene's germline CDR1 is SGHRS and CDR2 YFSETQ. CDR3 loop: CASSSPRADTQYF. As DNA, the CDR3 is TGCGCCAGCAGCTCCCCGCGAGCAGATACGCAGTATTTT. The full variable domain, in which reference TRBV5-1 and TRBJ2-3 provide the parts outside the CDR3, is KAGVTQTPRYLIKTRGQQVTLSCSPISGHRSVSWYQQTPGQGLQFLFEYFSETQRNKGNFPGRFSGRQFSNSRSEMNVSTLELGDSALYLCASSSPRADTQYFGPGTRLTVL.